This T cell receptor (beta chain) was retrieved from a study of regulatory T cells in long-lasting Graves disease (dated by TCRdb to about 2021). The study in broad terms: Patients with newly diagnosed Graves' disease had been on antithyroid drugs for under 3 months. A total of roughly 35 samples were covered by TCR sequencing, comprising around 13 persistent and approximately 20 newly diagnosed Graves' disease patients. The study was registered as a clinical trial and conducted in China. Persistent Graves' disease patients were compared with newly diagnosed Graves' disease patients by peripheral blood TCR sequencing and RNA sequencing. Summary of the overall study and its limitations: The authors acknowledged the small sample size as a limitation that may reduce accuracy. Preferential use of TRBV28, TRBJ1-2 and TRBJ2-5 was observed in persistent disease, whereas TRBV20-1 and TRBJ2-1 were favored in newly diagnosed disease. Patients with persistent disease shared more public clonotypes (about 3,000) than newly diagnosed patients did (966). Persistent Graves' disease patients showed lower TCR Shannon entropy and fewer highly expanded clones than newly diagnosed patients, suggesting clonal expansion. Only the TCR beta chain was sequenced and analyzed. Peripheral blood alone was examined, since thyroid tissue, which constituted the primary lesion, could not be accessed.

The germline V gene specifies SGHRS as CDR1 and YFSETQ as CDR2. Reading from cysteine to phenylalanine, the CDR3 counts 12 amino acids. The DNA shown is the 36-base CDR3, in frame from base 1. V is shortened by 7 bases, J by 5 bases, and the region joining them spans 13 bases. This clonotype occurred many times. Its cognate antigen has yet to be identified. There are no base qualities to consult, and no much larger clone falls within one base. This sample's time point label indicates: newly diagnosed GD, antithyroid drugs for less than 3 months. RNA was extracted from PBMCs in TRIzol for both TCR sequencing and RNA sequencing. Graves' disease was diagnosed according to American Thyroid Association guidelines. The patients came from an endocrinology department in Xi'an, China. From each patient, about 8.9 milliliters of peripheral blood was collected into an EDTA anticoagulant tube. Ficoll Paque Plus density gradient separation was used to isolate PBMCs, and no further T cell sorting was done. RNA quality was checked with an Agilent 2100 Bioanalyzer and agarose gel, and concentration with a NanoDrop 2000.

Receptors were amplified or captured by multiplex PCR. Sequenced using an Illumina HiSeq 4000. TCR beta libraries were built with iRepertoire HTBI primers and Arm-PCR amplification of CDR3 regions. Gel purification was performed on PCR products prior to sequencing. Per the original workflow: Gene usage analysis of CDR3 amino acid clonotypes used the 60 to 75 TRBV and more than 13 TRBJ segments found across samples. COPE and FqMerger were used to merge filtered high-quality paired reads into contigs. Contigs were aligned with BLAST to IMGT TRBV, TRBD and TRBJ reference genes, and CDR3 was defined per IMGT. Any clonotype with a frequency above 0.1% was classified as a highly expanded clone. Repertoire diversity was measured by Shannon entropy, and V-J evenness by the Gini coefficient. A clonotype found in more than one individual was treated as public. Using fastp at Q25 and MiXCR, TCRdb reprocessed the public reads and kept productive beta chains. Under each unique CDR3 protein, matching rows form one entry showing the most common genes and DNA. The V and J calls were not made by the authors but by TCRdb's processing. The sample includes about 540,000 distinct CDR3 sequences, with approximately 15% observed a single time. 8.5% to 10% of the sample goes to the ten largest clones.

This sample was shared with a second study, whose subject was T cells in Graves' hyperthyroidism and ophthalmopathy. The second study reports: Graves' hyperthyroidism was defined as stable when no progression to ophthalmopathy occurred over 18 months of follow-up. Hyperthyroidism patients were newly diagnosed, had a disease duration of under 2 months, and were aged 18 to 65 years. Exclusion was applied to patients with uncontrolled infections, other autoimmune diseases, pregnancy or lactation. Diagnoses were based on clinical symptoms, serum thyroxine and TRAb, thyroid ultrasound and orbital computed tomography. For the first round of RT-PCR on the TCR CDR3, the HTBI primer set was used together with the Qiagen OneStep RT-PCR kit. Blood samples also contained most of the expanded thyroid clonotypes (frequency above 0.001), which suggests that blood repertoires may reflect thyroid immune responses. A model built on a 13 V-J signature distinguished ophthalmopathy from stable hyperthyroidism, reaching about 89% sensitivity and about 81% specificity in cross-validation and 80%/75% in testing. During validation, the model predicted progression to ophthalmopathy a median of around six months ahead of onset, with around 70% sensitivity and 72.22% specificity. A discovery cohort of fewer than 110 patients, fewer than 50 with Graves' ophthalmopathy and approximately 60 with stable Graves' hyperthyroidism, was used to find distinguishing TCR V-J signatures. An independent validation cohort of around 19 hyperthyroidism patients and 17 patients who later progressed to ophthalmopathy tested prospective prediction of ophthalmopathy. The 85 to 100 discovery patients were divided at random into training and test sets in a 7:3 ratio. In about 6 Graves' hyperthyroidism patients, the study also compared T-cell repertoires from thyroid tissue with T-cell repertoires from blood. After blood sampling, hyperthyroidism patients were treated with methimazole at a starting dose of 30 mg daily, and ophthalmopathy patients were treated with high-dose intravenous methylprednisolone. The libraries were constructed in a second round of multiplex PCR and then size-selected and purified. Libraries were sequenced paired-end with 100 bp reads on an Illumina HiSeq2000. SOAPnuke was used to process the raw data, removing reads that contained adapters or uncalled bases, had a mean Phred below 15, or lacked an exact match to the constant primer or identifier. High-quality paired reads were merged with COPE v1.2.5, and unique nucleotide sequences were defined as clonotypes. MiTCR v1.1 was used to align clonotypes to the IMGT TRBV, TRBD and TRBJ reference segments. Analysis was restricted to V-J combinations with a frequency above 0.0001, which covered approximately 99% of repertoires. A TCS score was defined as the ratio between F50 (clonal expansion) and ExV (chaos), using BLOSUM62-based TCRdist between CDR3 peptides within each V-J. Welch's t-statistics and random forest reduced just over 500 V-J features to 10 to 15, which were used in a naive Bayes classifier (R e1071). Sample size was not statistically predetermined, and blinding of investigators to group allocation was not performed. The paper reports TCR Vbeta CDR3 sequencing of more than 120 peripheral blood samples: under 45 ophthalmopathy, roughly 74 hyperthyroidism and around 17 progressor patients.

Rearrangement joined TRBV5-1 to TRBJ2-7, and possibly TRBD2, on 5 matching bases. The TCR comes from a man aged 30-40 years with Graves disease. Donor details come from another sample of the same person, matched by shared clones. The source material was peripheral blood mononuclear cells (PBMCs), sampled at new diagnosis, from a patient treated with antithyroid drugs. The DNA reads TGCGCCAGCGGGGTAGCGTTCGACGAGCAGTACTTC. Its translation reads: CASGVAFDEQYF.